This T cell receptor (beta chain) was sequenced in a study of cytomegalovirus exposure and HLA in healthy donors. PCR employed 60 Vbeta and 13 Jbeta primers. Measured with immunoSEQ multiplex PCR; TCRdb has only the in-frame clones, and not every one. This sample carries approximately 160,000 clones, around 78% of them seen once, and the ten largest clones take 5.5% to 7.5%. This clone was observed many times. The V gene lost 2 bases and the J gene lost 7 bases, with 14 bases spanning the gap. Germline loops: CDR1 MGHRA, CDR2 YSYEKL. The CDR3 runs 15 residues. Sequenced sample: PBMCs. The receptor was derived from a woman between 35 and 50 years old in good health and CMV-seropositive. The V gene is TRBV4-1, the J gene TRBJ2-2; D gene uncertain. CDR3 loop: CASSQPRRVGGELFF. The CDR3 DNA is TGCGCCAGCAGCCAACCTCGGAGAGTTGGCGGGGAGCTGTTTTTT.